Detailed here is one TCR beta chain. Antigen unknown. The data originate from a study of response to subunit inactivated influenza vaccine. Overall study findings and caveats: Researchers suggested that each seasonal influenza vaccination recruits few new T cells.

TCRdb re-called the RT-PCR reads through MiXCR, storing one row per CDR3 protein. The sample includes over 650,000 distinct CDR3 sequences, around a sixth seen only once; the top ten take roughly 11%. The sequence derives from a man aged 50-60 years who received an inactivated influenza vaccine. Sequencing used PBMCs from blood, obtained 5 days after vaccination.

The CDR3: CASSQERGTNRVFHSGNTIYF. The DNA for the CDR3 is TGCGCCAGCAGCCAAGAAAGAGGGACCAACAGGGTATTCCACTCTGGAAACACCATATATTTT. The rearrangement uses TRBV4-1 and TRBJ1-3; D may be TRBD1 (6 bases). This CDR3 comprises 21 residues. Germline lookup yields CDR1 MGHRA and CDR2 YSYEKL. With 0 bases removed from V and 0 bases from J, the gap between germline ends came to 24 bases.